The 8 T cell receptor beta chains presented below share a single source sample, sequenced in a study of blood T cell repertoires in COVID-19. The assay was immunoSEQ multiplex PCR, and TCRdb's table has in-frame clones only and misses some. This table holds 85,000 to 90,000 clones, about 84% found once. Sequencing used peripheral blood. Every receptor here comes from a human donor in a cohort sampled during active COVID-19.

The rearrangement links TRBV2 to TRBJ2-5, with 12 positions matching TRBD2. The CDR3 sequence is 16 residues long. V lost 0 bases to trimming and J lost 3 bases; unmatched junction nucleotides: 2. CDR1 is SNHLY and CDR2 is FYNNEI in the germline V gene. This CDR3 is CASSEASSGREETQYF. As DNA, the CDR3 is TGTGCCAGCAGTGAAGCTTCTAGCGGGAGGGAAGAGACCCAGTACTTC.

CDR3 nucleotides: TGCGCCAGCAGTCAATCGGGCCAGGGGGATGAGCAGTTCTTC. Translating it yields CASSQSGQGDEQFF. The chain joins TRBV23-1 to TRBJ2-1; 7 bases are a match to TRBD1. TRBV23-1 is placed among ORFs of uncertain function. J lost 8 bases, V lost 0 bases, and 4 bases had no gene match. The length of the CDR3 is 14 residues.

This sequence joins TRBV27 and TRBJ2-2; the match to TRBD2 covers 7 bases. Germline loops: CDR1 MNHEY, CDR2 SMNVEV (reference sequence). The CDR3 is 11 amino acids. DNA of the CDR3: TGTACAGCGGGGTGGGCCGGGGAGCTGTTTTTT. Protein sequence: CTAGWAGELFF.

This chain uses TRBV7-9 with TRBJ1-6; no clear D. V lost 4 bases and J lost 10, with 17 bases in between. The CDR3 contains 15 residues. CDR1 and CDR2 (germline): SEHNR, FQNEAQ (reference sequence). Written as DNA, the CDR3 is TGTGCCAGCAGCTCCCCCTCCCAAGTGCTATCACCCCTCCACTTT. It yields the protein CASSSPSQVLSPLHF.

The rearrangement joins TRBV19 to TRBJ2-1; 7 bases fit TRBD1. The germline CDR1 and CDR2 sequences are LNHDA and SQIVND (reference sequence). This CDR3 contains 12 residues. Trimming cost V 9 bases and J 7 bases; bases outside gene matches: 6. In nucleotides, the CDR3 is TGTGCCAGCCACGACAGGGATAATGAGCAGTTCTTC. It is translated as CASHDRDNEQFF.

The chain is built from TRBV15 and TRBJ1-4; weak D call: TRBD1 (6 bases). Trimming took 2 bases from V and 4 from J, leaving 11 bases between them. This CDR3 comprises 15 residues. Germline lookup yields CDR1 LNHNV and CDR2 YYDKDF (reference sequence). Here the CDR3 DNA reads TGTGCCACCAGCAGAACTGGACAGCTTAATGAAAAACTGTTTTTT. It is translated as CATSRTGQLNEKLFF.

The chain couples TRBV3-1 (or the pseudogene TRBV3-2) to TRBJ2-2; 7 nucleotides line up with TRBD1. The ends lost 4 bases at V and 5 bases at J; junction bases unmatched: 10. There are 16 residues in the CDR3. The germline V gene has CDR1 LGHDT and CDR2 YNNKEL (reference sequence). The CDR3 DNA follows: TGTGCCAGCAGCCGGTACTCCGGGACAGAAACCGGGGAGCTGTTTTTT. Encoded protein: CASSRYSGTETGELFF.

This clone was seen just once. The rearrangement joins TRBV13 to TRBJ1-6, with 8 bases aligning to TRBD1. The V gene end was trimmed by 3 bases and the J gene end by 3 bases; junction bases not matched to a gene: 1. CDR1 and CDR2 (germline): PRHDT, FYEKMQ (reference sequence). The CDR3 has 15 amino acids. Written as DNA, the CDR3 is TGTGCCAGCAGCTTGGGGACAGGCTATAATTCACCCCTCCACTTT. This sequence encodes CASSLGTGYNSPLHF.